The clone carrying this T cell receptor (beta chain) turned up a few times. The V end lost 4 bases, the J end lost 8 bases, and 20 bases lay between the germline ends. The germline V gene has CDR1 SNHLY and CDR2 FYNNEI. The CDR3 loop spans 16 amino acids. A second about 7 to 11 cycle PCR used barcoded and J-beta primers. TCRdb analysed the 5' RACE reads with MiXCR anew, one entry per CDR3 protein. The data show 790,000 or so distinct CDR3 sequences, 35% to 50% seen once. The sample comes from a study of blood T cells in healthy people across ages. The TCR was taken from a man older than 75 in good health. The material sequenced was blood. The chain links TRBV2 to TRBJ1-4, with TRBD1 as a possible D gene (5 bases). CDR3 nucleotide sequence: TGTGCCAGCAGTGTGGTTAGGGGCAGGGAATACGAAAAACTGTTTTTT. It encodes CASSVVRGREYEKLFF.